The present entry profiles one T cell receptor (beta chain) with its context. In the authors' methods: How many nucleated cells were present was estimated from reference gene primer amplification. The assay was immunoSEQ multiplex PCR, and TCRdb's table has in-frame clones only and misses some. V and J calls and clone size are given by that table; D and trimming were obtained from the DNA. The data show 200,000 to 250,000 clones, about 82% seen once. This sample stems from a study of blood T cell repertoires in COVID-19. This CDR3 is 14 amino acids long. Germline V gene lookup returns CDR1 SEHNR and CDR2 FQNEAQ (reference sequence). Trimming cost V 2 bases and J 6 bases, with 13 bases left between them.

V gene TRBV7-9 combines with J gene TRBJ1-1, with TRBD1 as a possible D gene (6 bases). Sequenced sample: peripheral blood. This sequence originates from a woman between 65 and 79 years old with COVID-19, enrolled during active disease. CDR3: CASSLPLQGAEAFF. In DNA form, the CDR3 reads TGTGCCAGCAGCTTACCACTACAGGGCGCTGAAGCTTTCTTT.